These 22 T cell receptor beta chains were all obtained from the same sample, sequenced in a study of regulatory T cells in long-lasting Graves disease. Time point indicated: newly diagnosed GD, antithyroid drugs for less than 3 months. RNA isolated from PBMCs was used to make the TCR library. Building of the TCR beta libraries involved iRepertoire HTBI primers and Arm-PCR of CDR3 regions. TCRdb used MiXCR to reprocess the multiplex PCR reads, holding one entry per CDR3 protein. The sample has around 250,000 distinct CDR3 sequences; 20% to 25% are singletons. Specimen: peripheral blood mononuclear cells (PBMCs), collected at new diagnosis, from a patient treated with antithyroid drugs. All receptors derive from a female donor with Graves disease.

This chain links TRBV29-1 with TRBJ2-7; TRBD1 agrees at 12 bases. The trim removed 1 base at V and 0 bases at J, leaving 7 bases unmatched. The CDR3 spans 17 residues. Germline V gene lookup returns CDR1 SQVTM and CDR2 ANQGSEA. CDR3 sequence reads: CSVEGPGTGGSSYEQYF. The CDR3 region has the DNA TGCAGCGTTGAAGGCCCCGGGACAGGGGGCAGCTCCTACGAGCAGTACTTC.

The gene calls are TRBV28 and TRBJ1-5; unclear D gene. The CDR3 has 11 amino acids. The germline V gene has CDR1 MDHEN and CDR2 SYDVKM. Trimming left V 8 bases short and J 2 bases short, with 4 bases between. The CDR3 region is CASQGNQPQHF. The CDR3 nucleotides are TGTGCCAGCCAAGGCAATCAGCCCCAGCATTTT.

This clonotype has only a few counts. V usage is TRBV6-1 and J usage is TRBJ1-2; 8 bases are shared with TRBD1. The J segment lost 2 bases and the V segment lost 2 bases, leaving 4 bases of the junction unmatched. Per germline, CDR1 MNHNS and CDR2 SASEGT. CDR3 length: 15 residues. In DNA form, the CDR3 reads TGTGCCAGCAGTGAATATCCAGGGGGCAACTATGGCTACACCTTC. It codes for CASSEYPGGNYGYTF.

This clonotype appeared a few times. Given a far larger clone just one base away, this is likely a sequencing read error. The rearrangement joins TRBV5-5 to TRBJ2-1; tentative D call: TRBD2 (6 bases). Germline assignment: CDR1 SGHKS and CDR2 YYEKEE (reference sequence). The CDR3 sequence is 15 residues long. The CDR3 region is CASSSGVDWSNEQLF. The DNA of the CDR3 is TGTGCCAGCAGCTCGGGGGTCGATTGGTCCAATGAGCAGCTCTTC.

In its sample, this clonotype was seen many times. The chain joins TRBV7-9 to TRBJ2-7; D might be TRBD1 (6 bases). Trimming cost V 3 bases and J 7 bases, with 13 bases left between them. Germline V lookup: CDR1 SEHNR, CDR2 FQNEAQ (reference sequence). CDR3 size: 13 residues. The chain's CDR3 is CASSFQGLWEQYF. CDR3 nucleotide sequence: TGTGCCAGCAGCTTCCAGGGGCTCTGGGAGCAGTACTTC.

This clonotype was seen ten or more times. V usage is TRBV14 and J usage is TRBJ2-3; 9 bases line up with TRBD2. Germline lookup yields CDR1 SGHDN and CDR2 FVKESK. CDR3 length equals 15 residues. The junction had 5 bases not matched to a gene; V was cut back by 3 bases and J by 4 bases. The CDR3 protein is CASSHGTSRADTQYF. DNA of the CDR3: TGTGCCAGCAGCCACGGGACTAGCAGGGCAGATACGCAGTATTTT.

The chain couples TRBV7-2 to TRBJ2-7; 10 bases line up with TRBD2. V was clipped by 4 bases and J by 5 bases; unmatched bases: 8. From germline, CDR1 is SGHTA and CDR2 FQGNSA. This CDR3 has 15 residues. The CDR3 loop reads CASSSTSGPGNEQYF. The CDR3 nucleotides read TGTGCCAGCAGCTCGACTAGCGGGCCTGGGAACGAGCAGTACTTC.

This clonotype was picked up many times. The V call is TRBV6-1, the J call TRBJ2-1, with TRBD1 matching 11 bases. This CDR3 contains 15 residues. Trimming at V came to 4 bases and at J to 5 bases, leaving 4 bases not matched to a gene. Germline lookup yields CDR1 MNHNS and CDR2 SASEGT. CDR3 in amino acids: CASSGGDRGDNEQFF. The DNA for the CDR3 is TGTGCCAGCAGTGGTGGGGACAGGGGGGACAATGAGCAGTTCTTC.

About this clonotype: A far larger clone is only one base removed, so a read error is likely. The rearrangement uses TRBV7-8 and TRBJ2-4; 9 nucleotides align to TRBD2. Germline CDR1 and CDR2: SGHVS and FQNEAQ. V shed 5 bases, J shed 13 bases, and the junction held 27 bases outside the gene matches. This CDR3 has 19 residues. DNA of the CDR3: TGTGCCAGCAGCAGGAACGCGGGAGGGCCCCAATCGGCTTACAATGAGCAGTACTTC. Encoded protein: CASSRNAGGPQSAYNEQYF.

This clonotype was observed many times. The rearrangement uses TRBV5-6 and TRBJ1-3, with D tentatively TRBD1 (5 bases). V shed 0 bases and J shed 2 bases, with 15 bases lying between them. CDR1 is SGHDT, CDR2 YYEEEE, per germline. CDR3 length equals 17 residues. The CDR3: CASSLGPTGQAGNTIYF. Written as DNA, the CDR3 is TGTGCCAGCAGCTTGGGGCCAACAGGACAAGCTGGAAACACCATATATTTT. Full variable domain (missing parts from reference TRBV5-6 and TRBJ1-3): DAGVTQSPTHLIKTRGQQVTLRCSPKSGHDTVSWYQQALGQGPQFIFQYYEEEERQRGNFPDRFSGHQFPNYSSELNVNALLLGDSALYLCASSLGPTGQAGNTIYFGEGSWLTVV.

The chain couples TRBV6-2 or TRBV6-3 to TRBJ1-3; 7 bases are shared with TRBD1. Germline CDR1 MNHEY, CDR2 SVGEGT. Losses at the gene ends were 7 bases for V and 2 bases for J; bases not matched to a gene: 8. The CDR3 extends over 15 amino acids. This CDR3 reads CASTRGQSPGNTIYF. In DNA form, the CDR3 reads TGTGCCAGCACACGGGGACAGTCCCCTGGAAACACCATATATTTT.

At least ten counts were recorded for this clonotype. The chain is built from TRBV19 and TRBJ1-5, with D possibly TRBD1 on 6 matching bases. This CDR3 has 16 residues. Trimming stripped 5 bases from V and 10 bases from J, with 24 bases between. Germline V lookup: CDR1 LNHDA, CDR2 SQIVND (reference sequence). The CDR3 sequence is CASSFEAAGDGGPQHF. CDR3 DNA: TGTGCCAGTAGTTTTGAGGCGGCAGGGGATGGGGGTCCCCAGCATTTT. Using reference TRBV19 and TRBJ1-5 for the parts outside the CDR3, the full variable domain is DGGITQSPKYLFRKEGQNVTLSCEQNLNHDAMYWYRQDPGQGLRLIYYSQIVNDFQKGDIAEGYSVSREKKESFPLTVTSAQKNPTAFYLCASSFEAAGDGGPQHFGDGTRLSIL.

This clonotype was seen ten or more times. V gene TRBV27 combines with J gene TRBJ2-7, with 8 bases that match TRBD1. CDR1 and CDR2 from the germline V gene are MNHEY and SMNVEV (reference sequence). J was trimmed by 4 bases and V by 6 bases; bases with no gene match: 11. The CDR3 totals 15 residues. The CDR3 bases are TGTGCCAGCAGCATGACAGGGGTTGGGGGATACGAGCAGTACTTC. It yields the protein CASSMTGVGGYEQYF.

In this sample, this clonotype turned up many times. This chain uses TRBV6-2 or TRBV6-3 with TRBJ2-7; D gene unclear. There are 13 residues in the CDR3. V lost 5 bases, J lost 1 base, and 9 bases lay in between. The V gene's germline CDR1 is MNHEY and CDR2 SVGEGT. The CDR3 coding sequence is TGTGCCAGCAGTGTAGGAAGTTCCTACGAGCAGTACTTC. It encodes CASSVGSSYEQYF.

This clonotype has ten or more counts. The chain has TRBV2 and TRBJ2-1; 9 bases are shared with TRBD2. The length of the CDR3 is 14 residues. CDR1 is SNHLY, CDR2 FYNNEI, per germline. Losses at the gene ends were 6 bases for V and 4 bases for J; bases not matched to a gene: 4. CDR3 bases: TGTGCCAGCAGGGCTAGCGGGAAGTACAATGAGCAGTTCTTC. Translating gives CASRASGKYNEQFF.

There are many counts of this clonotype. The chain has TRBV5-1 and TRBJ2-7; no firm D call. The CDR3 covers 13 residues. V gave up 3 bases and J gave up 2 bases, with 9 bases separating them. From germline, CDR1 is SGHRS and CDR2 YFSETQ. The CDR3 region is CASSYGPAYEQYF. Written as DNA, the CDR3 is TGCGCCAGCAGCTATGGGCCTGCCTACGAGCAGTACTTC.

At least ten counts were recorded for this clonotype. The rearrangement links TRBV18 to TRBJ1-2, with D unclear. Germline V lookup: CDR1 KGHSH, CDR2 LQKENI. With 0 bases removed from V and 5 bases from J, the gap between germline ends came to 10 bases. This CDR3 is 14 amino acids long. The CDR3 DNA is TGTGCCAGCTCACCACCGTCCGCGAGATATGGCTACACCTTC. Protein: CASSPPSARYGYTF.

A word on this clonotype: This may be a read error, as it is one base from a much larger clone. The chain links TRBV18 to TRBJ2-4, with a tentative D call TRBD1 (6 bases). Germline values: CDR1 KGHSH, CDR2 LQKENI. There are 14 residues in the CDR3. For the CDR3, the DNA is TGTGCCAGCTCACCCCCCGGGGACAAAAACATTCGGTACTTC. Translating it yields CASSPPGDKNIRYF.

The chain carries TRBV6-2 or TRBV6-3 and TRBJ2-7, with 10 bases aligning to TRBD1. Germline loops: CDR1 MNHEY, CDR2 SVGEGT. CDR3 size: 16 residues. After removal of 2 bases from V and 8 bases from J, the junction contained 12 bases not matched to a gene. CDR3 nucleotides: TGTGCCAGCAGTTACCGGAGAGGCGGGACAGGGGATCAGCAGTACTTC. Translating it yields CASSYRRGGTGDQQYF.

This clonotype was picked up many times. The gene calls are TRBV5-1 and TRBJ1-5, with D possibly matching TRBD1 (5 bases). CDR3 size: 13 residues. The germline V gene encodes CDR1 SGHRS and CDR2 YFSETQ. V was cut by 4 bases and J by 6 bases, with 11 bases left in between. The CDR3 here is CASSGAAGQPQHF. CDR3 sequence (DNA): TGCGCCAGCAGCGGGGCGGCGGGTCAGCCCCAGCATTTT. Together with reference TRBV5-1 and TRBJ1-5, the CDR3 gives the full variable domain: KAGVTQTPRYLIKTRGQQVTLSCSPISGHRSVSWYQQTPGQGLQFLFEYFSETQRNKGNFPGRFSGRQFSNSRSEMNVSTLELGDSALYLCASSGAAGQPQHFGDGTRLSIL.

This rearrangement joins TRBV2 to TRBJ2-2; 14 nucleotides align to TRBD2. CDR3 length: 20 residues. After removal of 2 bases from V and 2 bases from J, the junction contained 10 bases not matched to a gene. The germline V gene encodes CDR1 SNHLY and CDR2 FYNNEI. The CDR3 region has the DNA TGTGCCAGCAGTGAAACGCCGGGACTAGCGGGGGTTTCTAACACCGGGGAGCTGTTTTTT. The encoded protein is CASSETPGLAGVSNTGELFF.

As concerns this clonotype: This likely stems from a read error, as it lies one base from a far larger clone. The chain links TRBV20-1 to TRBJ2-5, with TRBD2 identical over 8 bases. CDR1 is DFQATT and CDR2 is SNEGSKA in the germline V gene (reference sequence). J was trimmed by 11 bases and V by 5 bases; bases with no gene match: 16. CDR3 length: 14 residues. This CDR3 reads CSARGRMTYNEQYF. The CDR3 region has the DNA TGCAGTGCTCGCGGGAGGATGACCTACAATGAGCAGTACTTC.